A selection of T cell receptor beta chains follows, all from one sample in a study of technical replicates of blood from several donors. Method: immunoSEQ multiplex PCR; TCRdb's copy keeps in-frame clones and lacks some. In the table there are about 80,000 clones, around 97% of which are singletons. What was sequenced was T cells isolated from PBMCs. All receptors derive from a human donor in good health. Both conserved end residues are part of each CDR3.

V gene	CDR3 length	J gene	CDR3 protein
TRBV7-9	16	TRBJ2-3	CASSPRASGGTDTQYF
TRBV19	14	TRBJ1-3	CASFRKFSGNTIYF
TRBV10-2	15	TRBJ2-7	CASRLGLAGEGEQYF
TRBV30	13	TRBJ1-1	CAWSTGGNTEAFF
TRBV6-6	16	TRBJ2-3	CASTPRGTLNTDTQYF
TRBV5-1	16	TRBJ2-5	CASSQDYSGGVETQYF
TRBV25-1	17	TRBJ2-5	CASSALGQGFLQETQYF
TRBV7-2	15	TRBJ1-2	CASSLGRGTGDFYTF
TRBV12-5	17	TRBJ1-1	CASGLVLGGQMNTEAFF
TRBV7-8	16	TRBJ2-2	CASSLYLTSNTGELFF
TRBV7-8	14	TRBJ2-5	CASSLQGSGETQYF
TRBV11-2	14	TRBJ1-5	CASSGDTRYQPQHF
TRBV27	13	TRBJ1-5	CASAGGLNQPQHF
TRBV15	16	TRBJ2-1	CATSRSGTQAYNEQFF
TRBV9	16	TRBJ2-1	CASSVSGGRSYNEQFF
TRBV11-2	14	TRBJ1-4	CASSPRTANEKLFF
TRBV2	16	TRBJ2-3	CASSEGLAGVTDTQYF
TRBV19	16	TRBJ2-1	CASSIYAGGVGNEQFF
TRBV2	15	TRBJ1-2	CASSENRDRGYGYTF
TRBV7-8	20	TRBJ2-7	CASSLVGGWLAGRPSYEQYF
TRBV4-1	15	TRBJ2-7	CASSQVTSGPYEQYF
TRBV6-1	16	TRBJ2-1	CASSEARGSLYNEQFF
TRBV6-6	13	TRBJ1-2	CASSYSGTSGYTF
TRBV4-1	16	TRBJ2-2	CASSPYSGGATGELFF
TRBV29-1	15	TRBJ2-1	CSVLGREDSYNEQFF
TRBV18	15	TRBJ1-2	CASSPYGTGFDGYTF
TRBV7-3	13	TRBJ2-7	CASSLATEYEQYF
TRBV4-1	18	TRBJ1-3	CASSQDLQGTYSGNTIYF
TRBV29-1	13	TRBJ2-1	CSASGTGYNEQFF
TRBV5-1	12	TRBJ1-4	CASTGTNEKLFF
TRBV2	14	TRBJ2-5	CASTDIGGRETQYF
TRBV9	12	TRBJ2-2	CASSVTSGELFF
TRBV5-1	14	TRBJ2-7	CASSFSLSSYEQYF
TRBV4-1	15	TRBJ2-5	CASSQIAGGGKTQYF
TRBV7-8	14	TRBJ2-4	CASRQIAEQNIQYF
TRBV28	15	TRBJ1-2	CASIPALDALRGYTF
TRBV28	16	TRBJ1-1	CASSFPLRDGSTEAFF
TRBV10-3	15	TRBJ2-1	CAISPGLQVYNEQFF
TRBV9	14	TRBJ2-1	CASSVSSGYNEQFF
TRBV5-6	16	TRBJ1-5	CASSLEGDRGNQPQHF
TRBV25-1	11	TRBJ2-1	CASSEPGEQFF
TRBV19	15	TRBJ2-5	CASSASGGGAETQYF
TRBV11-1	15	TRBJ1-2	CASSFYGQGASGYTF
TRBV4-1	13	TRBJ1-4	CASNRVLNEKLFF
TRBV2	16	TRBJ2-7	CASSVFSSGSSYEQYF
TRBV27	15	TRBJ1-2	CASSGNRGSNYGYTF
TRBV7-9	13	TRBJ2-1	CASSLDRYNEQFF
TRBV10-3	14	TRBJ1-5	CAISPGTDNQPQHF
TRBV28	12	TRBJ2-3	CASWRLTDTQYF
TRBV9	15	TRBJ1-5	CASSVGDGADQPQHF
TRBV5-1	17	TRBJ1-1	CASRRGPSGGGDTEAFF
TRBV27	15	TRBJ2-1	CASSLTGTMSNEQFF
TRBV5-1	13	TRBJ2-7	CASSLVGQYEQYF
TRBV7-8	15	TRBJ2-7	CASSLGTGGSHEQYF
TRBV4-2	16	TRBJ1-5	CASSQDPRTGYQPQHF
TRBV10-3	19	TRBJ2-3	CAISDPTGTSGRTVDTQYF
TRBV5-6	15	TRBJ2-7	CASSGGLLHSYEQYF